This record looks at one T cell receptor (beta chain) sequence and its context. Its target is unknown. This CDR3 spans 16 amino acids. Germline trimming cut 5 bases from V and 1 base from J; bases unmatched to any gene: 9. Germline CDR1 reads SGHTA; CDR2 reads FQGNSA. Cyclophosphamide on days +3 and +4 followed busulfan-fludarabine conditioning and a marrow graft. The data originate from a study of T cells after posttransplantation cyclophosphamide. Some clones are missing from TCRdb's copy, which holds only in-frame ones; the method was immunoSEQ multiplex PCR. This table holds fewer than 13,000 clones, about four fifths found once. Study-level points and caveats: Recipient CMV seropositivity and CMV reactivation strongly tracked TRB clonality. Donor CD8+ memory clones often dominated recipient blood repertoires at later times. TRB overlap between skin or GI tissue T cells and blood was limited.

The sequences come from PBMCs, collected after allogeneic stem cell transplant with posttransplant cyclophosphamide. The clonotype comes from a female patient aged 50-60 years who received an allogeneic stem cell transplant from a related donor, was CMV-positive, and had no GVHD. The graft donor may have contributed some T cells. The chain links TRBV7-2 to TRBJ1-1, with 8 bases fitting TRBD1. The CDR3 region has the DNA TGTGCCAGCAGCATCCAATTCGGGACAGGGAACACTGAAGCTTTCTTT. Translation gives CASSIQFGTGNTEAFF.